Listed below are T cell receptor beta chains from one sample, sequenced in a study of T cell responses to AZD1222 COVID-19 vaccine. Here immunoSEQ multiplex PCR was the method, and the copy in TCRdb shows in-frame clones only, minus some. The sample includes approximately 220,000 clones, approximately 94% of them seen just once. The sample here was peripheral blood, taken on day 0 of MenACWY control vaccination. Every receptor here comes from an adult in good health. The conserved cysteine and the conserved F or W are not part of the CDR3 here.

j_call v_call cdr3_aa
TRBJ1-1 TRBV6-5 ASRTPQRTEAF
TRBJ2-1 TRBV7-3 ASSLTGKKGQF
TRBJ1-6 TRBV3-1/TRBV3-2 ASSRPGQGARNSPLH
TRBJ2-3 TRBV4-2 ASSPSSGGTDTQY
TRBJ2-3 TRBV20-1 SASPTWFDTQY
TRBJ1-1 TRBV7-8 ASSFGGNTEAF
TRBJ2-7 TRBV11-2 ASSSGQGGYEQY
TRBJ1-1 TRBV5-5 ASSSTTDTEAF
TRBJ1-5 TRBV18 ASSPSGLNQPQH
TRBJ2-5 TRBV30 AWQGLGETQY
TRBJ2-7 TRBV18 ASSPGTSNEQY
TRBJ2-3 TRBV30 AMSRGRTDTQY
TRBJ2-5 TRBV5-4 ASSLGVETQY
TRBJ2-7 TRBV6-5 ASSYRGQGIEQY
TRBJ1-1 TRBV3-1/TRBV3-2 ASSPWGATEAF
TRBJ2-1 TRBV13 ASSPLMSGGANEQF
TRBJ1-1 TRBV6-2/TRBV6-3 ASSYNHRNTEAF
TRBJ1-1 TRBV3-1/TRBV3-2 ASSQDLRGTEAF
TRBJ2-1 TRBV4-2 ASSQPRTSGGGEQF
TRBJ1-2 TRBV3-1/TRBV3-2 ASSQGPYGYT
TRBJ1-6 TRBV5-4 ASSFPGAFDSPLH
TRBJ1-3 TRBV11-2 ASSLDRARGNTIY
TRBJ2-5 TRBV3-1/TRBV3-2 ASSSRDLRQTQY
TRBJ2-5 TRBV4-3 ASSQQGTGEETQY